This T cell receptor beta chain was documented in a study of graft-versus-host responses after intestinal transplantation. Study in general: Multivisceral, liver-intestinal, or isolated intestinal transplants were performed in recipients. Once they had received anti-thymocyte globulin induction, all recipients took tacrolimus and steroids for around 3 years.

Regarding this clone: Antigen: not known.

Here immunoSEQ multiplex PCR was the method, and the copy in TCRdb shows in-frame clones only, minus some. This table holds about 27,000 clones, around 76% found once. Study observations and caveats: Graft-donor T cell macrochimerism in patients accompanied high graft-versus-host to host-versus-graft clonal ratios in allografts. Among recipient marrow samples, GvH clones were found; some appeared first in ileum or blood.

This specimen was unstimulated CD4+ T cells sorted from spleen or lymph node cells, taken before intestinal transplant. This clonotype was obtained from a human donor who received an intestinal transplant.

The CDR3 loop reads CASSLVAGANEQFF. Here the CDR3 DNA reads TGTGCCAGCAGCTTAGTAGCGGGAGCCAATGAGCAGTTCTTC. V usage is TRBV7-9 and J usage is TRBJ2-1; 9 bases match TRBD2. Trimming cost V 1 base and J 6 bases; bases outside gene matches: 1. The CDR3 length is 14 residues. The germline gives CDR1 SEHNR, CDR2 FQNEAQ (reference sequence).